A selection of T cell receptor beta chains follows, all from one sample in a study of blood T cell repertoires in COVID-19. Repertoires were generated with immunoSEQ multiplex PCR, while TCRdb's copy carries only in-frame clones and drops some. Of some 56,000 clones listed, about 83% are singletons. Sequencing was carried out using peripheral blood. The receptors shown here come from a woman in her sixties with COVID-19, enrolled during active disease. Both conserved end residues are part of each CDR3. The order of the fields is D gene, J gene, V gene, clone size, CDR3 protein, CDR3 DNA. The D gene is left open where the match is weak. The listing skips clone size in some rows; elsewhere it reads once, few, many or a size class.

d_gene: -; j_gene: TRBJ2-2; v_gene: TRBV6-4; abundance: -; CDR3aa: CASSAKNLIGGPNTGELFF; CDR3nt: TGTGCCAGCAGTGCCAAAAATCTCATCGGAGGGCCAAACACCGGGGAGCTGTTTTTT
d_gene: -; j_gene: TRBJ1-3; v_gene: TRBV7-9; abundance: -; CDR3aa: CARSGASGNTIYF; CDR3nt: TGTGCCAGAAGCGGGGCCTCTGGAAACACCATATATTTT
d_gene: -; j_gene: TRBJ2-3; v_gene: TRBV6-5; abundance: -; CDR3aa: CASSYGSTDTQYF; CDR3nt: TGTGCCAGCAGTTACGGCAGCACAGATACGCAGTATTTT
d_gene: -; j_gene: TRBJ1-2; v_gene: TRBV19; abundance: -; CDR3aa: CASKPFHAGVANYGYTF; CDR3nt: TGTGCCAGTAAACCCTTCCACGCAGGGGTGGCTAACTATGGCTACACCTTC
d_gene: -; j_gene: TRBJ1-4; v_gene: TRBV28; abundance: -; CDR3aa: CASSPHSQGSSGKLFF; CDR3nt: TGTGCCAGCAGTCCACACTCTCAGGGATCCAGTGGAAAACTGTTTTTT
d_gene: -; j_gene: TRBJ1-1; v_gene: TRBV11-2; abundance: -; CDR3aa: CASSLFGGGDNTEAFF; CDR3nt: TGTGCCAGCAGCTTATTTGGGGGGGGAGACAACACTGAAGCTTTCTTT
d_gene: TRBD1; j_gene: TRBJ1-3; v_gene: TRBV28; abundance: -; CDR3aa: CASSRGGSRGNTIYF; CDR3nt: TGTGCCAGCAGTCGAGGGGGCTCTCGTGGAAACACCATATATTTT
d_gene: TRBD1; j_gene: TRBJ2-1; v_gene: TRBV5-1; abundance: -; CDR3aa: CASNWDRNNEQFF; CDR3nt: TGCGCCAGCAATTGGGACAGGAACAATGAGCAGTTCTTC
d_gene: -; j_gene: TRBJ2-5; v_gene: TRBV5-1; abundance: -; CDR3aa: CASSPGGVVETQYF; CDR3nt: TGCGCCAGCAGTCCCGGAGGGGTGGTGGAGACCCAGTACTTC
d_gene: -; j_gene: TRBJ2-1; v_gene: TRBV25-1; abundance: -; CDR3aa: CASSEWGDTANEQFF; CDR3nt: TGTGCCAGCAGTGAATGGGGGGATACGGCTAATGAGCAGTTCTTC
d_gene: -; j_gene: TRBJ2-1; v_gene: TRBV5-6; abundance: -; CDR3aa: CASSLGSGEQFF; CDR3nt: TGTGCCAGCAGCCTGGGTAGCGGTGAGCAGTTCTTC
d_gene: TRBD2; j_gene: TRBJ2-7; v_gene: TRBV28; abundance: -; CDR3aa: CASSHIRGGRGEQYF; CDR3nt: TGTGCCAGCAGTCATATCCGAGGCGGGAGGGGCGAGCAGTACTTC
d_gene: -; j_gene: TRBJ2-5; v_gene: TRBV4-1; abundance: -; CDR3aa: CASSQGTGITTQYF; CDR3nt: TGCGCCAGCAGCCAAGGTACAGGGATTACGACCCAGTACTTC
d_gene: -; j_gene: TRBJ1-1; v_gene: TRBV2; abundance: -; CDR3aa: CASSWGVDTEAFF; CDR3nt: TGTGCCAGCAGTTGGGGGGTGGACACTGAAGCTTTCTTT
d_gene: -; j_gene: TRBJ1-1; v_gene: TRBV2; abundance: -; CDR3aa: CASSREGNTEAFF; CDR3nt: TGTGCCAGCAGCAGGGAAGGGAACACTGAAGCTTTCTTT
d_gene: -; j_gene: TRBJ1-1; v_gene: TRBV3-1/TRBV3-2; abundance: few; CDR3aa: CASSHGQTEAFF; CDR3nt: TGTGCCAGCAGCCACGGACAGACTGAAGCTTTCTTT
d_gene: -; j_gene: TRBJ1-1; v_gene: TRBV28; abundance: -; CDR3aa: CASGPSRGVWTEAFF; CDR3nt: TGTGCCAGCGGACCTAGCCGGGGGGTCTGGACTGAAGCTTTCTTT
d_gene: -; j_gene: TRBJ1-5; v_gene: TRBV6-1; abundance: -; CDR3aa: CASSEGTNLNQPQHF; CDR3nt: TGTGCCAGCAGTGAAGGGACAAACCTAAATCAGCCCCAGCATTTT
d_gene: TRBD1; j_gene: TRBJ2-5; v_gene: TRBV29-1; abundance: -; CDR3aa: CSVDVTGGETQYF; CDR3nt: TGCAGCGTTGATGTGACAGGGGGAGAGACCCAGTACTTC
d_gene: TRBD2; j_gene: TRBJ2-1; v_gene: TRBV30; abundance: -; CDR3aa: CAWSGGPLVNEQFF; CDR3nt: TGTGCCTGGTCGGGAGGGCCATTAGTAAATGAGCAGTTCTTC
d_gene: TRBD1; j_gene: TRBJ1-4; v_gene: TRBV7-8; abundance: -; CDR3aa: CASSMTGGTSKLFF; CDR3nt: TGTGCCAGCAGCATGACAGGGGGGACGTCGAAACTGTTTTTT
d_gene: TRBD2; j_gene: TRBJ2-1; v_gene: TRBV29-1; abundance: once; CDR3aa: CSVEESLAGQFF; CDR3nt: TGCAGCGTTGAAGAGTCTCTAGCGGGGCAGTTCTTC
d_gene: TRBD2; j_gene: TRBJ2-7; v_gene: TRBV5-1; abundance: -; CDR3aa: CASSLESMGGYSAYEQYF; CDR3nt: TGCGCCAGCAGCTTGGAAAGCATGGGGGGGTACAGCGCTTACGAGCAGTACTTC